Shown below are 10 T cell receptor beta chains from a single sample sequenced in a study of T cells in Graves' hyperthyroidism and ophthalmopathy. From RNA transcripts, TCR beta CDR3 regions were amplified. HTBI primers drove first-round RT-PCR of the TCR CDR3. TCRdb processed the multiplex PCR reads anew with MiXCR; each CDR3 protein has one entry. The sample gives around 300,000 distinct CDR3 sequences, more than 10% of which show up once; 7% to 8.5% is in the top ten. The sample was blood. The receptors come from a woman aged 25-40 years with Graves' hyperthyroidism that later progressed to Graves' ophthalmopathy.

This clonotype was recorded many times. The chain carries TRBV7-8 and TRBJ2-7, with 8 bases identical to TRBD2. The CDR3 covers 18 residues. Germline V gene sequence: CDR1 SGHVS, CDR2 FQNEAQ. Trimming took 2 bases from V and 5 from J; bases not matched to a gene: 17. The CDR3 region is CASSLKSPIVAGTDEQYF. The CDR3 nucleotides are TGTGCCAGCAGCTTAAAATCCCCGATCGTAGCGGGAACCGACGAGCAGTACTTC. The full variable domain, rest sourced from reference TRBV7-8 and TRBJ2-7, is GAGVSQSPRYKVAKRGQDVALRCDPISGHVSLFWYQQALGQGPEFLTYFQNEAQLDKSGLPSDRFFAERPEGSVSTLKIQRTQQEDSAVYLCASSLKSPIVAGTDEQYFGPGTRLTVT.

Notes on this clonotype: In this CDR3 the conserved last residue, phenylalanine or tryptophan, is missing, so a read error is likely. The CDR3 sequence is CAWSVVRNTEAFL. CDR3 sequence (DNA): TGTGCCTGGAGTGTAGTCAGGAACACTGAAGCTTTCCTT. The genes are TRBV30 and TRBJ1-1; D not certain. Trimming removed 0 bases from V and 1 base from J, with 6 bases in between. The germline V gene has CDR1 GTSNPN and CDR2 SVGIG (reference sequence). This CDR3 has 13 amino acids.

In its sample, this clonotype was seen a few times. The chain joins TRBV19 to TRBJ2-2; D is unclear. From germline, CDR1 is LNHDA and CDR2 SQIVND (reference sequence). Trimming left V 3 bases short and J 6 bases short, with 11 bases between. The CDR3 runs to 14 residues. The CDR3 coding sequence is TGTGCCAGTAGTATGGCTAGTCCGGCCGGGGAGCTGTTTTTT. Amino acids: CASSMASPAGELFF.

This clonotype appeared many times. The chain couples TRBV11-3 to TRBJ2-3; 7 bases map to TRBD1. V lost 5 bases and J lost 4; bases outside the gene matches: 3. The CDR3 contains 13 residues. Germline V lookup: CDR1 SGHNT, CDR2 YENEEA. The CDR3 DNA reads as TGTGCCAGCAGCCGGGACAGCCCAGATACGCAGTATTTT. Translated, it gives CASSRDSPDTQYF.

This clonotype was recorded at least ten times. The CDR3 spells CASSYSLDREVTEAFF. CDR3 DNA sequence: TGTGCCAGCAGTTACTCGTTGGACAGGGAGGTCACTGAAGCTTTCTTT. This rearrangement joins TRBV6-2 or TRBV6-3 to TRBJ1-1, with 8 bases matching TRBD1. V shed 0 bases and J 4 bases; nucleotides not matched to a gene: 7. Germline V CDR1 and CDR2: MNHEY, SVGEGT. There are 16 residues in the CDR3.

This chain uses TRBV4-1 with TRBJ2-1, with 8 bases lining up with TRBD2. CDR1 and CDR2 (germline): MGHRA, YSYEKL. J was trimmed by 5 bases and V by 3 bases; bases with no gene match: 15. CDR3 size: 18 residues. The CDR3 DNA is TGCGCCAGCAGCCAGTTAGCGGGACCCCCAAGCCCGCACAATGAGCAGTTCTTC. Protein sequence: CASSQLAGPPSPHNEQFF.

Details on this clonotype: The junction shows a germline mismatch at one end, possibly a read error. The chain has TRBV18 and TRBJ2-7, with D unresolved. This CDR3 contains 15 residues. CDR1 is KGHSH, CDR2 LQKENI, per germline. Here the CDR3 reads CASSPQGTLSCEQYF. Here the CDR3 DNA reads TGTGCCAGCTCACCACAGGGTACTCTCTCCTGCGAGCAGTACTTC.

The chain recombines TRBV6-1 with TRBJ1-6; D is possibly TRBD1 (5 bases). The CDR3 sequence is 15 residues long. The germline gives CDR1 MNHNS, CDR2 SASEGT. The ends were cut back, 7 bases at V and 7 bases at J, with 17 bases in the middle. CDR3 protein: CASKVEGRENSPLHF. The CDR3 DNA reads as TGTGCCAGCAAAGTTGAGGGGCGCGAAAATTCACCCCTCCACTTT.

This clonotype was observed at least ten times. The V gene is TRBV10-1, the J gene TRBJ1-1; 7 bases fit TRBD1. Germline CDR1 WNHNN, CDR2 SYGVQD (reference sequence). The CDR3 has 13 amino acids. V lost 8 bases and J lost 2; bases outside the gene matches: 5. The CDR3 DNA is TGCGCCAGCTGGGGGGACAGAAACACTGAAGCTTTCTTT. It encodes CASWGDRNTEAFF.

The chain couples TRBV4-2 to TRBJ1-1; maybe TRBD1 (5 bases). The ends were cut back, 4 bases at V and 3 bases at J, with 18 bases in the middle. The CDR3 is made up of 16 amino acids. Per germline, CDR1 LGHNA and CDR2 YNFKEQ. CDR3 residues: CASSLPAKVGDTEAFF. The CDR3 DNA reads as TGTGCCAGCAGCCTTCCGGCCAAGGTGGGGGACACTGAAGCTTTCTTT.